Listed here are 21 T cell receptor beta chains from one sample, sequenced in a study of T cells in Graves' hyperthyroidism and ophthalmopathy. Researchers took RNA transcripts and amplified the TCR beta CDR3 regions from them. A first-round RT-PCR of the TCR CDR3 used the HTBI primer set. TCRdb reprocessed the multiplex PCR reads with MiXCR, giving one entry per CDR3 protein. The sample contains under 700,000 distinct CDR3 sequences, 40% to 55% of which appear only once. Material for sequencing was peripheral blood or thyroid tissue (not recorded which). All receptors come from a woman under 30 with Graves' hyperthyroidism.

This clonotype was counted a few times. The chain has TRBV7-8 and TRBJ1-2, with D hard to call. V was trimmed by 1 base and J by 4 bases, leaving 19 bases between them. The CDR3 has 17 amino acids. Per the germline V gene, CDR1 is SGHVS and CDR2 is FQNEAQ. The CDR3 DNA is TGTGCCAGCAGCTTAGATCATCGGCGAGCTTCTGTCTATGGCTACACCTTC. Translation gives CASSLDHRRASVYGYTF.

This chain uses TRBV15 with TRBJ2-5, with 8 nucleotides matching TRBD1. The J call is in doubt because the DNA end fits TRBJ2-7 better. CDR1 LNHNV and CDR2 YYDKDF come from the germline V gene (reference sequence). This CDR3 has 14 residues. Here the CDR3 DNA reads TGTGCCACCAGCAGTGGGACAGGTACCTACGAGCAGTACTTC. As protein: CATSSGTGTYEQYF.

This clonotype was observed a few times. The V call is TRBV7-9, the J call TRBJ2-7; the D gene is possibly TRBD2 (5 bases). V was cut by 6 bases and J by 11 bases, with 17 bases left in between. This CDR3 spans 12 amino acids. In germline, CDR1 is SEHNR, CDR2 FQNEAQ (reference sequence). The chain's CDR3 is CASSLLGEREYF. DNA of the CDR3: TGTGCCAGCAGTTTACTTGGTGAGAGGGAGTACTTC.

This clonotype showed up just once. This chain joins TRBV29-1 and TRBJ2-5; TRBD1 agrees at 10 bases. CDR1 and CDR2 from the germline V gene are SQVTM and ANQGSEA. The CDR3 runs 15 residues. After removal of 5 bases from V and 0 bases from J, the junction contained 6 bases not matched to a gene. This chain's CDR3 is CSVLPGQGYQETQYF. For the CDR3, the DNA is TGCAGCGTTCTGCCGGGACAGGGGTACCAAGAGACCCAGTACTTC.

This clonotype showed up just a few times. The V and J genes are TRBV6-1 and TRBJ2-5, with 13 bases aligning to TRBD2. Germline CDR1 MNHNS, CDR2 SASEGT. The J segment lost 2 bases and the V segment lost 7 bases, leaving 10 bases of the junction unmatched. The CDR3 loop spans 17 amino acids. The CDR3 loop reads CASTQGGLAGVQETQYF. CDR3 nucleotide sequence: TGTGCCAGCACCCAGGGAGGACTAGCGGGAGTGCAAGAGACCCAGTACTTC.

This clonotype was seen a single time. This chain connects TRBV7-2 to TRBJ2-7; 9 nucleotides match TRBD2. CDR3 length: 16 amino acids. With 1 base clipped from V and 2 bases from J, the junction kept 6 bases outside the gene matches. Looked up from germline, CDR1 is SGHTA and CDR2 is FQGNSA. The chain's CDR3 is CASSLDYAGGAYEQYF. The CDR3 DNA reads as TGTGCCAGCAGCTTAGATTACGCGGGAGGGGCCTACGAGCAGTACTTC. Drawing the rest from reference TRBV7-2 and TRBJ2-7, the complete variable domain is GAGVSQSPSNKVTEKGKDVELRCDPISGHTALYWYRQSLGQGLEFLIYFQGNSAPDKSGLPSDRFSAERTGGSVSTLTIQRTQQEDSAVYLCASSLDYAGGAYEQYFGPGTRLTVT.

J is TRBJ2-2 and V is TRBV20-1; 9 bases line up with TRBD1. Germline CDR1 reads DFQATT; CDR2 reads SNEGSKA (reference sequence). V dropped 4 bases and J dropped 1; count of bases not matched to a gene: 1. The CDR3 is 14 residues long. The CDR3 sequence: CSAKGQGNTGELFF. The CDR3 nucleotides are TGCAGTGCTAAGGGACAGGGGAACACCGGGGAGCTGTTTTTT.

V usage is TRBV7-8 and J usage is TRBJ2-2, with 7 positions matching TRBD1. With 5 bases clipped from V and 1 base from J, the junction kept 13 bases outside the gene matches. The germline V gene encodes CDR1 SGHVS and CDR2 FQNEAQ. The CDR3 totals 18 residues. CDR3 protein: CASSHPHDRTGNTGELFF. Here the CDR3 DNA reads TGTGCCAGCAGCCACCCACATGACCGGACAGGGAACACCGGGGAGCTGTTTTTT.

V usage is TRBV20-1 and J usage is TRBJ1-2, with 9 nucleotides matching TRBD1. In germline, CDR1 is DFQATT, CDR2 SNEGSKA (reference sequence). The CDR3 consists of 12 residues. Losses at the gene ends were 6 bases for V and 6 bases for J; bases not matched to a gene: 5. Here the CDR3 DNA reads TGCAGTGCCTCGGACAGGGGAGATGGCTACACCTTC. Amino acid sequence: CSASDRGDGYTF.

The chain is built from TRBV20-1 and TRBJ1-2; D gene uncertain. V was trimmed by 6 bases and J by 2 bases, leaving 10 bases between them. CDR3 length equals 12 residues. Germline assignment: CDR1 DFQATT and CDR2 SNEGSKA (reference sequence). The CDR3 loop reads CSAIQRNYGYTF. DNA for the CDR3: TGCAGTGCCATACAGAGAAACTATGGCTACACCTTC.

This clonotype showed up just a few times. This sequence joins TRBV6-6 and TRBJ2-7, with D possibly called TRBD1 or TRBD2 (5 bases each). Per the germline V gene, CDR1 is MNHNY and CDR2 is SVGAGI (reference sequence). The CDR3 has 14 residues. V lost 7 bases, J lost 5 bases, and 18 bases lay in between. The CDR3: CASTPTGLRDEQYF. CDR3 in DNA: TGTGCCAGCACCCCAACGGGGCTTCGGGACGAGCAGTACTTC.

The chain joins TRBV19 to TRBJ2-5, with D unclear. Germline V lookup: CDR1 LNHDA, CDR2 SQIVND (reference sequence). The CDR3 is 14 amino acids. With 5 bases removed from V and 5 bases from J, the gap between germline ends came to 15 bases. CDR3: CASSWTPTSETQYF. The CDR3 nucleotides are TGTGCCAGTAGTTGGACCCCAACTTCGGAGACCCAGTACTTC.

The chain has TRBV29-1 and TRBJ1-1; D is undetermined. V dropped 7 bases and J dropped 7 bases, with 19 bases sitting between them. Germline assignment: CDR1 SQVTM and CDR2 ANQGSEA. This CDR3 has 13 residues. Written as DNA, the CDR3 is TGCAGCGGGGCCGAAGCACCCGCTCTTGAAGCTTTCTTT. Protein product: CSGAEAPALEAFF. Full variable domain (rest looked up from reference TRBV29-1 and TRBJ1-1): SAVISQKPSRDICQRGTSLTIQCQVDSQVTMMFWYRQQPGQSLTLIATANQGSEATYESGFVIDKFPISRPNLTFSTLTVSNMSPEDSSIYLCSGAEAPALEAFFGQGTRLTVV.

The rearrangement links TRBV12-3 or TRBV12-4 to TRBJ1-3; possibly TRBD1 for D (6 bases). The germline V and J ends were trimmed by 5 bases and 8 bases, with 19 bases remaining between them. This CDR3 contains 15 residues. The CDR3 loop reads CASSPWRGAADTIYF. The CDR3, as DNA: TGTGCCAGCAGTCCCTGGCGGGGGGCAGCGGACACCATATATTTT.

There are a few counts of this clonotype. The CDR3 region is CASSYQSLTGGAYEQYF. The DNA of the CDR3 is TGTGCCAGCAGTTACCAAAGCCTCACAGGGGGCGCGTACGAGCAGTACTTC. The chain joins TRBV2 to TRBJ2-7, with 9 bases aligning to TRBD1. The V gene's germline CDR1 is SNHLY and CDR2 FYNNEI. The CDR3 spans 17 residues. After removal of 5 bases from V and 4 bases from J, the junction contained 15 bases not matched to a gene.

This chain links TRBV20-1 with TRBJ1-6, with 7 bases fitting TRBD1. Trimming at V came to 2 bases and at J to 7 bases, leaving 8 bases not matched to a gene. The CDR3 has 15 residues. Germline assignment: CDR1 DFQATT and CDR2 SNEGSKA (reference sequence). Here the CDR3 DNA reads TGCAGTGCTAGACCCAACAGGGGCGGAAATTCACCCCTCCACTTT. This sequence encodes CSARPNRGGNSPLHF.

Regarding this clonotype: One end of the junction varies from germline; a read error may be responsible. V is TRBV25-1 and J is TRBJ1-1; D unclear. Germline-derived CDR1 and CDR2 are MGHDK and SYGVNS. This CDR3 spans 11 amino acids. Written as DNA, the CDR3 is TGTGCCGGCAGTGAAGGGTGGGAAGCTTTCTTT. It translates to CAGSEGWEAFF.

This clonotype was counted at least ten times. Written as DNA, the CDR3 is TGTGCCAGCAGTGTGGGGCCAGGGTCGATGGCCCAGTACTTC. This gives the protein CASSVGPGSMAQYF. The chain links TRBV2 to TRBJ2-5; a weak D match, TRBD1 (5 bases). The V end lost 4 bases, the J end lost 9 bases, and 18 bases lay between the germline ends. The CDR3 contains 14 residues. Germline CDR1 SNHLY, CDR2 FYNNEI.

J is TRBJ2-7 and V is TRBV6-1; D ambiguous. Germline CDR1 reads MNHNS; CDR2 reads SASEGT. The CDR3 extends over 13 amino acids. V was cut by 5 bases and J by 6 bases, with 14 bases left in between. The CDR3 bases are TGTGCCAGCAGTCCTAACCCCCGGGTCGAGCAGTACTTC. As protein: CASSPNPRVEQYF.

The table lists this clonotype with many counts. The CDR3 spells CASGVGREQYF. The DNA for the CDR3 is TGTGCCAGTGGAGTTGGGCGCGAGCAGTACTTC. The chain recombines TRBV19 with TRBJ2-7; D is undetermined. Germline CDR1 reads LNHDA; CDR2 reads SQIVND (reference sequence). This CDR3 region has 11 residues. The V end was cut by 8 bases, the J end by 6 bases, with 11 bases between.

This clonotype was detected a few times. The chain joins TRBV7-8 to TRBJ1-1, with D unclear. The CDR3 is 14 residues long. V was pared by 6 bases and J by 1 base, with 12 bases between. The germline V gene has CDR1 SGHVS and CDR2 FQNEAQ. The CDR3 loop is CASRSTPENTEAFF. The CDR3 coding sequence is TGTGCCAGCAGATCCACTCCAGAGAACACTGAAGCTTTCTTT.